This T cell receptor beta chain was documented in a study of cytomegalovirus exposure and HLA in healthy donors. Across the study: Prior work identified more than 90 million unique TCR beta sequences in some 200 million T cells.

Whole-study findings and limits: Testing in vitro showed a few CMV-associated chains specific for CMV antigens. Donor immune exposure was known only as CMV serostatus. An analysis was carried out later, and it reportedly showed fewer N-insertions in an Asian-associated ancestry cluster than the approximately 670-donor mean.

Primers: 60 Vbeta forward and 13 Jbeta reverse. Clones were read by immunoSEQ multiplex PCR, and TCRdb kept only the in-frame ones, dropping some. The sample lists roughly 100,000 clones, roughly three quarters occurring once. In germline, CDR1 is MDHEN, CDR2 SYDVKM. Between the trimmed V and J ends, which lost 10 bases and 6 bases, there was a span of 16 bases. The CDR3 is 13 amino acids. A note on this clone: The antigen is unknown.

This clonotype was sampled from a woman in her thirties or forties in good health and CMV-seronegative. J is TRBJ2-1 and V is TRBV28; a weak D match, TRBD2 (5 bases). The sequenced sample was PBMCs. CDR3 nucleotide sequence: TGTGCCACAGCCCCCGGGGTTGCCAATGAGCAGTTCTTC. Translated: CATAPGVANEQFF.